A single sample is the source of the 20 T cell receptor beta chains below, sequenced in a study of blood T cell repertoires in COVID-19. The method was immunoSEQ multiplex PCR; TCRdb's version includes in-frame clones alone and lacks a portion of them. The table shows a few hundred thousand clones, with more than 90% occurring only once. The sequencing sample was made of peripheral blood. All receptors derive from a person under 30 with COVID-19, enrolled during active disease.

The CDR3 sequence is CASSLAAGALDEQFF. The CDR3 bases are TGTGCCAGCAGCTTAGCAGCGGGAGCGTTGGATGAGCAGTTCTTC. This chain uses TRBV7-2 with TRBJ2-1, with 8 bases lining up with TRBD2. This CDR3 has 15 amino acids. J gave up 8 bases and V 0 bases, and 6 bases lay outside the gene matches. Germline CDR1 reads SGHTA; CDR2 reads FQGNSA.

This clone was recorded only once. The chain links TRBV29-1 to TRBJ2-7; TRBD1 might be the D (6 bases). Trimming shortened V by 8 bases and J by 2 bases, and 13 bases separated the two germline ends. CDR1 SQVTM and CDR2 ANQGSEA come from the germline V gene. The length of the CDR3 is 12 residues. The CDR3 sequence: CSIRGGTYEQYF. For the CDR3, the DNA is TGCAGCATCAGGGGCGGCACCTACGAGCAGTACTTC.

The chain recombines TRBV6-5 with TRBJ2-1; TRBD2 matches 11 bases. The ends lost 7 bases at V and 6 bases at J; junction bases unmatched: 5. Germline V gene lookup returns CDR1 MNHEY and CDR2 SVGAGI. This CDR3 is built from 14 residues. The CDR3 DNA reads as TGTGCCAGCAAAAGGACTAGCGGGTTCAATGAGCAGTTCTTC. Translation: CASKRTSGFNEQFF.

This clone occurred once. The J gene is TRBJ2-3, the V gene TRBV12-3 or TRBV12-4; perhaps TRBD2 as D (6 bases). This CDR3 is 12 amino acids long. V gave up 3 bases and J gave up 11 bases, with 12 bases separating them. Here the CDR3 reads CASSLRTIGQYF. DNA of the CDR3: TGTGCCAGCAGTTTGAGGACTATCGGGCAGTATTTT.

The chain uses TRBV6-5 and TRBJ1-1; D uncertain. This CDR3 has 13 amino acids. Per the germline V gene, CDR1 is MNHEY and CDR2 is SVGAGI. Trimming took 6 bases from V and 6 from J, leaving 14 bases between them. The CDR3 reads CASSTDLRAEAFF. CDR3 in DNA: TGTGCCAGCAGCACCGACCTGAGGGCTGAAGCTTTCTTT.

The J gene is TRBJ2-7, the V gene TRBV7-8, with TRBD2 matching over 10 bases. Per the germline V gene, CDR1 is SGHVS and CDR2 is FQNEAQ. V was clipped by 5 bases and J by 1 base; unmatched bases: 11. This CDR3 region has 17 residues. The CDR3 nucleotides read TGTGCCAGCAGCCCCCTTCGAGCGGGGGGGGTGTCCTACGAGCAGTACTTC. Translating it yields CASSPLRAGGVSYEQYF.

This clone was detected only a few times. The rearrangement uses TRBV5-1 and TRBJ2-2, with D unclear. Trimming stripped 4 bases from V and 0 bases from J, with 7 bases between. Germline values: CDR1 SGHRS, CDR2 YFSETQ. The CDR3 loop spans 14 amino acids. CDR3 sequence: CASSIQSNTGELFF. The CDR3 DNA reads as TGCGCCAGCAGCATACAGTCGAACACCGGGGAGCTGTTTTTT.

This chain connects TRBV9 to TRBJ2-2; a possible D gene is TRBD2 (5 bases). The CDR3 length is 17 residues. V lost 3 bases, J lost 2 bases, and 17 bases lay in between. Germline values: CDR1 SGDLS, CDR2 YYNGEE. The CDR3 is CASSGRSSGGNTGELFF. CDR3 sequence (DNA): TGTGCCAGCAGCGGTCGTTCGAGCGGAGGTAACACCGGGGAGCTGTTTTTT.

This clone has just a few counts. Written as DNA, the CDR3 is TGTGCCAGCGCCGACAGGAGTAGCAATCAGCCCCAGCATTTT. Translating gives CASADRSSNQPQHF. This sequence joins TRBV28 and TRBJ1-5; maybe TRBD1 (6 bases). The germline V gene has CDR1 MDHEN and CDR2 SYDVKM. The CDR3 has 14 residues. V was cut by 8 bases and J by 0 bases, with 11 bases left in between. The full variable domain, completed using reference TRBV28 and TRBJ1-5, is DVKVTQSSRYLVKRTGEKVFLECVQDMDHENMFWYRQDPGLGLRLIYFSYDVKMKEKGDIPEGYSVSREKKERFSLILESASTNQTSMYLCASADRSSNQPQHFGDGTRLSIL.

This chain uses TRBV5-1 with TRBJ1-6; 9 nucleotides agree with TRBD1. Germline assignment: CDR1 SGHRS and CDR2 YFSETQ. V lost 4 bases to trimming and J lost 8 bases; unmatched junction nucleotides: 7. This CDR3 region has 15 residues. In nucleotides, the CDR3 is TGCGCCAGCAGCCCTACAGGGGGCTCCGATTCACCCCTCCACTTT. Translated, it gives CASSPTGGSDSPLHF.

The chain couples TRBV5-4 to TRBJ2-5; 11 positions match TRBD1. This CDR3 is 17 amino acids long. V was clipped by 0 bases and J by 4 bases; unmatched bases: 8. CDR1 is SGHNT, CDR2 YYREEE, per germline (reference sequence). As DNA, the CDR3 is TGTGCCAGCAGCTTGGCCGGGACAGGGGGACGAGGAGAGACCCAGTACTTC. This translates into CASSLAGTGGRGETQYF.

V gene TRBV12-5 combines with J gene TRBJ2-3, with D possibly TRBD2 on 5 matching bases. Germline CDR1 and CDR2: LGHNT and FRNRAP. Trimming shortened V by 8 bases and J by 3 bases, and 12 bases separated the two germline ends. The CDR3 runs 13 residues. The CDR3, as DNA: TGTGCTAGTAGAAGGGAGAAAACAGATACGCAGTATTTT. Translated, it gives CASRREKTDTQYF.

In this sample, this clone turned up once. The chain couples TRBV4-1 to TRBJ2-1, with 10 bases that match TRBD2. The germline V gene encodes CDR1 MGHRA and CDR2 YSYEKL. The CDR3 covers 18 residues. Trimming cost V 0 bases and J 6 bases; bases outside gene matches: 11. The CDR3 protein is CASSQDVPRWTSGNEQFF. As DNA, the CDR3 is TGCGCCAGCAGCCAAGATGTCCCGCGCTGGACTAGCGGCAATGAGCAGTTCTTC.

The J gene is TRBJ1-1, the V gene TRBV2; D unclear. CDR3 length: 12 amino acids. V shed 5 bases and J shed 0 bases, with 4 bases lying between them. Germline-derived CDR1 and CDR2 are SNHLY and FYNNEI. CDR3: CASSPMNTEAFF. The CDR3 DNA sequence: TGTGCCAGCAGTCCCATGAACACTGAAGCTTTCTTT. The whole variable domain, filled in from reference TRBV2 and TRBJ1-1, reads EPEVTQTPSHQVTQMGQEVILRCVPISNHLYFYWYRQILGQKVEFLVSFYNNEISEKSEIFDDQFSVERPDGSNFTLKIRSTKLEDSAMYFCASSPMNTEAFFGQGTRLTVV.

The chain combines TRBV19 with TRBJ1-2, with 7 bases aligning to TRBD1. The CDR3 runs 16 residues. Trimming cost V 2 bases and J 8 bases; bases outside gene matches: 14. Germline V gene lookup returns CDR1 LNHDA and CDR2 SQIVND (reference sequence). Written as DNA, the CDR3 is TGTGCCAGTAGTATATTCGGACAGGCAGAACGGTCCGGCTACACCTTC. This codes for CASSIFGQAERSGYTF.

The gene calls are TRBV13 and TRBJ1-1; D gene ambiguous. The germline V gene has CDR1 PRHDT and CDR2 FYEKMQ (reference sequence). The CDR3 loop spans 11 amino acids. The ends were cut back, 10 bases at V and 5 bases at J, with 11 bases in the middle. In nucleotides, the CDR3 is TGTGCCACCTCAAGCGGTACTGAAGCTTTCTTT. Encoded protein: CATSSGTEAFF.

This chain uses TRBV6-5 with TRBJ2-7; TRBD1 matches 9 bases. Per germline, CDR1 MNHEY and CDR2 SVGAGI. Germline trimming cut 4 bases from V and 2 bases from J; bases unmatched to any gene: 9. This CDR3 has 16 residues. The CDR3, as DNA: TGTGCCAGCAGTTCGAGGGACAGGGCGGGACCCTACGAGCAGTACTTC. Residues: CASSSRDRAGPYEQYF.

Concerning this clone: The same CDR3 is also encoded by other DNA sequences in this sample. V usage is TRBV4-3 and J usage is TRBJ2-7; D perhaps matches TRBD2 (5 bases). Trimming removed 0 bases at V and 4 bases at J, with 7 bases between. This CDR3 region has 13 residues. Looked up from germline, CDR1 is LGHNA and CDR2 is YSLEER. CDR3 loop: CASSQDRGYEQYF. CDR3 coding DNA: TGCGCCAGCAGCCAAGATCGCGGGTACGAGCAGTACTTC.

This clone appeared once. The chain joins TRBV5-1 to TRBJ2-1; D may be TRBD2 (7 bases). The CDR3 length is 15 residues. Germline-derived CDR1 and CDR2 are SGHRS and YFSETQ. V dropped 2 bases and J dropped 6 bases, with 15 bases sitting between them. The DNA of the CDR3 is TGCGCCAGCAGCTTTCAACCGGGGGGCGGCAATGAGCAGTTCTTC. As protein: CASSFQPGGGNEQFF.

The V and J genes are TRBV9 and TRBJ2-7; 11 positions agree with TRBD1. CDR1 and CDR2 from the germline V gene are SGDLS and YYNGEE. V was pared by 4 bases and J by 3 bases, with 9 bases of the junction left unmatched. The CDR3 has 16 residues. CDR3 region: CASSPAGTGGIYEQYF. The CDR3, as DNA: TGTGCCAGCAGCCCCGCCGGGACAGGGGGGATCTACGAGCAGTACTTC.